The rows below give T cell receptor beta chains drawn from one sample of a study of blood T cell repertoires in COVID-19. The data were produced by immunoSEQ multiplex PCR, yet TCRdb's version contains in-frame clones alone and is incomplete. The profile shows some 240,000 clones, 80% of them singletons. The sequenced material came from peripheral blood. The receptors were sampled from a human donor in a cohort sampled during active COVID-19. Both conserved end residues are part of each CDR3. D genes are given only for firm matches. Rows give clone size only sometimes, using once, few, many, or a class for an expanded clone.

J gene | clone size | D gene | V gene | CDR3 protein | CDR3 DNA
TRBJ2-2 | NA | NA | TRBV30 | CAWSVGASGGGCGTGELFF | TGTGCCTGGAGTGTTGGGGCTAGCGGAGGGGGGTGCGGCACCGGGGAGCTGTTTTTT
TRBJ2-1 | NA | NA | TRBV10-3 | CAISTTGTFYNEQFF | TGTGCCATCAGTACGACAGGGACTTTCTACAATGAGCAGTTCTTC
TRBJ2-1 | NA | TRBD1 | TRBV27 | CASSAGQGSYNEQFF | TGTGCCAGCAGTGCCGGACAGGGCTCCTACAATGAGCAGTTCTTC
TRBJ1-2 | once | TRBD1 | TRBV6-1 | CASSEPGQGENYGYTF | TGTGCCAGCAGCGAACCGGGACAGGGGGAAAACTATGGCTACACCTTC
TRBJ1-4 | NA | TRBD1 | TRBV5-4 | CASSLGGTGGLGEKLFF | TGTGCCAGCAGCTTGGGTGGGACAGGGGGCCTTGGTGAAAAACTGTTTTTT
TRBJ2-3 | once | TRBD2 | TRBV27 | CASSVRQGLAGVVPDTQYF | TGTGCCAGCAGTGTCAGACAGGGGCTAGCGGGAGTAGTTCCAGATACGCAGTATTTT
TRBJ1-2 | once | NA | TRBV28 | CASSPLGDIYGYTF | TGTGCCAGCAGTCCCCTGGGGGACATCTATGGCTACACCTTC
TRBJ2-3 | NA | NA | TRBV20-1 | CSASSPKRLTDTQYF | TGCAGTGCTAGTTCACCAAAGAGGCTCACAGATACGCAGTATTTT
TRBJ2-2 | NA | TRBD1 | TRBV5-1 | CASSLRQGNTGELFF | TGCGCCAGCAGCTTAAGACAGGGGAACACCGGGGAGCTGTTTTTT
TRBJ2-5 | NA | TRBD1 | TRBV7-3 | CASSLVPGTAGQETQYF | TGTGCCAGCAGCTTGGTCCCCGGGACAGCCGGCCAAGAGACCCAGTACTTC
TRBJ2-2 | NA | TRBD1 | TRBV5-1 | CASSRQGEDTGELFF | TGCGCCAGCAGCAGACAGGGGGAGGACACCGGGGAGCTGTTTTTT
TRBJ2-1 | NA | TRBD2 | TRBV14 | CASSQGEGTSGHNEQFF | TGTGCCAGCAGCCAGGGGGAAGGGACTAGCGGCCACAATGAGCAGTTCTTC
TRBJ2-1 | few | NA | TRBV5-1 | CASSRRPDNEQFF | TGCGCCAGCAGCCGCAGGCCTGACAATGAGCAGTTCTTC
TRBJ2-3 | NA | TRBD1 | TRBV7-9 | CASSRQGEKEGTDTQYF | TGTGCCAGCAGCCGACAGGGGGAGAAGGAAGGCACAGATACGCAGTATTTT
TRBJ1-3 | NA | NA | TRBV18 | CASSLTTVDSIYF | TGTGCCAGCTCCCTAACCACAGTGGATTCCATATATTTT
TRBJ2-7 | NA | TRBD1 | TRBV18 | CASSPRTGYEQYF | TGTGCCAGCTCACCTAGGACAGGCTACGAGCAGTACTTC